A selection of T cell receptor beta chains follows, all from one sample in a study of T cells in Graves' hyperthyroidism and ophthalmopathy. One entry per CDR3 protein results from TCRdb running MiXCR on the multiplex PCR reads. The sample holds approximately 600,000 distinct CDR3 sequences, approximately 14% seen once. Sample: blood. The receptors here all came from a woman aged 40 to 50 with Graves' ophthalmopathy. Both conserved end residues are part of each CDR3. A D gene is named only where the DNA matches it firmly. Clone sizes are given selectively: once, few, many, or a class where the clone is expanded.

D gene,clone size,J gene,V gene,CDR3 DNA,CDR3 protein
NA,NA,TRBJ2-2,TRBV27,TGTGCCAGCAGTTTGTGGGGGCCGGGGGAGCTGTTTTTT,CASSLWGPGELFF
NA,few,TRBJ1-5,TRBV6-1,TGTGCCAGCAAACCAGGGGATCAGCCCCAGCATTTT,CASKPGDQPQHF
NA,few,TRBJ2-5,TRBV7-9,TGTGCCAGCAGCTTAATGATGGGGGAGACCCAGTACTTC,CASSLMMGETQYF
TRBD2,many,TRBJ2-7,TRBV13,TGTGCCAGCAGCCAGCCGGGACTAGCGGGAGGCTACGAGCAGTACTTC,CASSQPGLAGGYEQYF
NA,many,TRBJ1-2,TRBV30,TGTGCCTGGAGTGTAGCGGCCCATTATGGCTACACCTTC,CAWSVAAHYGYTF
NA,NA,TRBJ2-5,TRBV6-1,TGTGCCAGCAGTGAAGGAAAAGAAGAGACCCAGTACTTC,CASSEGKEETQYF
NA,many,TRBJ2-5,TRBV12-3/TRBV12-4,TGTGCCAGCAGCTCTATTACGGGGTCCCAGTACTTC,CASSSITGSQYF
NA,many,TRBJ1-1,TRBV6-1,TGTGCCAGCAGTGAAGTCGACAGATTTCGTGAAGCTTTCTTT,CASSEVDRFREAFF
NA,NA,TRBJ2-2,TRBV29-1,TGCAGCGTTGCCTTCGTGATGTCCGGGGAGCTGTTTTTT,CSVAFVMSGELFF
TRBD2,many,TRBJ2-7,TRBV28,TGTGCCAGCAGTTTGGGAGGGCCATCCATCTACGAGCAGTACTTC,CASSLGGPSIYEQYF
NA,many,TRBJ1-2,TRBV10-3,TGTGCCATCAGACCTTGGGCAGGAGGAAATGGCTACACCTTC,CAIRPWAGGNGYTF
NA,many,TRBJ2-7,TRBV4-1,TGCGCCAGCAGCCCTGGGGGACGGACTACCTACGAGCAGTACTTC,CASSPGGRTTYEQYF
TRBD2,NA,TRBJ2-2,TRBV7-9,TGTGCCAGCAGCAGGACTAGCGGGAGCCTCGGGGAGCTGTTTTTT,CASSRTSGSLGELFF
NA,NA,TRBJ2-7,TRBV14,TGTGCCAGCAGCCAAATGTCCTACGAGCAGTACTTC,CASSQMSYEQYF
NA,many,TRBJ1-3,TRBV7-9,TGTGCCAGCAGGGAGCTCCTTGGAAACACCATATATTTT,CASRELLGNTIYF
NA,few,TRBJ1-1,TRBV20-1,TGCAGTGCTAGAGGTGGGCAGGGGATGAACACTGAAGCTTTCTTT,CSARGGQGMNTEAFF
NA,many,TRBJ1-2,TRBV30,TGTGCCTGGAGTCCTACAGGGAACGGCTACACCTTC,CAWSPTGNGYTF
NA,NA,TRBJ2-5,TRBV20-1,TGCAGTGCTAGAGAGGGGCAGCAAGAGACCCAGTACTTC,CSAREGQQETQYF
NA,NA,TRBJ1-1,TRBV6-1,TGTGCCAGCAGTGTGTACGCCGACTTGTTCACTGAAGCTTTCTTT,CASSVYADLFTEAFF
TRBD1,NA,TRBJ2-2,TRBV4-2,TGTGCCAGCAGCCTGACTCCGGGACAGGACACCGGGGAGCTGTTTTTT,CASSLTPGQDTGELFF
TRBD1,NA,TRBJ2-5,TRBV27,TGTGCCAGCAGTTTATCACAGGGGGGGACCCAGTACTTC,CASSLSQGGTQYF
TRBD2,NA,TRBJ2-7,TRBV6-5,TGTGCCAGCAGTGTACTAGCGGGAGTTACCCACGAGCAGTACTTC,CASSVLAGVTHEQYF
TRBD1,many,TRBJ1-1,TRBV7-2,TGTGCCAGCAGCTTCAGACAGGGGTTGGCCTTT,CASSFRQGLAF
NA,many,TRBJ1-1,TRBV28,TGTGCCAGCAGGCCCAACAGGGTGGTGGCTTTCTTT,CASRPNRVVAFF
TRBD1,NA,TRBJ1-6,TRBV19,TGTGCCAGTTGGGACAGCCTATGGAATTCACCCCTCCACTTT,CASWDSLWNSPLHF
NA,many,TRBJ2-7,TRBV6-1,TGTGCCAGCAGTGAAATGTTAAGGGCTCAGTACTTC,CASSEMLRAQYF
TRBD1,few,TRBJ1-1,TRBV27,TGTGCCAGCAGTTCTCAGACAGGGGGGACTGAAGCTTTCTTT,CASSSQTGGTEAFF
TRBD1,many,TRBJ2-5,TRBV20-1,TGCAGTGCTAGAGATCATGACAGGGCTGGAGAGACCCAGTACTTC,CSARDHDRAGETQYF
NA,many,TRBJ2-1,TRBV28,TGTGCCAGCAGCCAAACCCTAGCGGAGCAGTTCTTC,CASSQTLAEQFF
TRBD2,NA,TRBJ2-3,TRBV6-5,TGTGCCAGCAGTTACAAATTAGCGGGAGCTTCAGATACGCAGTATTTT,CASSYKLAGASDTQYF
NA,many,TRBJ1-5,TRBV20-1,TGCAGTTCCACACGGACGGCGGGCCTTTATAGCAATCAGCCCCAGCATTTT,CSSTRTAGLYSNQPQHF
TRBD1,NA,TRBJ2-5,TRBV6-5,TGTGCCAGCAGTTACTCCGACAGGGGGCAAGAGACCCAGTACTTC,CASSYSDRGQETQYF
NA,many,TRBJ2-2,TRBV6-1,TGTGCCAGCAACCCCAACGCGGGCACCGGGGAGCTGTTTTTT,CASNPNAGTGELFF
NA,NA,TRBJ1-2,TRBV5-1,TGCGCCAGCAGCTTGGATGTGACAATAAGGAGCTACACCTTC,CASSLDVTIRSYTF
NA,few,TRBJ2-5,TRBV5-4,TGTGCCAGCAGCTTGGACACGGAAGAGACCCAGTACTTC,CASSLDTEETQYF
NA,many,TRBJ2-7,TRBV6-2/TRBV6-3,TGTGCCAGCAGTTTATCCCAGGACTCGTCATACGAGCAGTACTTC,CASSLSQDSSYEQYF
TRBD2,many,TRBJ2-7,TRBV6-2/TRBV6-3,TGTGCCAGCAGAACCGGGCTAGCGGGAGCATACGAGCAGTACTTC,CASRTGLAGAYEQYF
TRBD1,many,TRBJ2-5,TRBV7-3,TGTGCCAGCAGCCCCGGACAGGGGGCCATCCCTCAAGAGACCCAGTACTTC,CASSPGQGAIPQETQYF
NA,NA,TRBJ1-1,TRBV5-6,TGTGCCAGCATCCGCTCTGGGGGGACGATAACTGAAGCTTTCTTT,CASIRSGGTITEAFF
TRBD2,few,TRBJ2-1,TRBV4-2,TGTGCCAGCAGCCAAGCGGGAGGCTCAAATGAGCAGTTCTTC,CASSQAGGSNEQFF
NA,NA,TRBJ1-2,TRBV28,TGTGCCAGCCTCTACGGCTATGGCTACACCTTC,CASLYGYGYTF
NA,few,TRBJ1-2,TRBV20-1,TGCAGTGCTAGATCAGCCAGGGAGTACACTAACTATGGCTACACCTTC,CSARSAREYTNYGYTF
NA,many,TRBJ1-1,TRBV7-8,TGTGCCAGCAGCTTACTAGGGGGGGTGGCCACTGAAGCTTTCTTT,CASSLLGGVATEAFF
TRBD2,many,TRBJ2-7,TRBV6-2/TRBV6-3,TGTGCCAGCAGTTACTCGAGACTAGCGTTGTCCTACGAGCAGTACTTC,CASSYSRLALSYEQYF
NA,few,TRBJ1-6,TRBV6-1,TGTGCCAGCCTCGACCACGGACACCTTCCTAATTCACCCCTCCACTTT,CASLDHGHLPNSPLHF
TRBD2,many,TRBJ2-7,TRBV24-1,TGTGCCATCGGGACTAGCGGCTCCTACGAGCAGTACTTC,CAIGTSGSYEQYF